This record concerns one T cell receptor beta chain sequence. Its antigen remains unidentified. The CDR3 is made up of 12 amino acids. V was cut by 1 base and J by 7 bases, with 11 bases left in between. Germline CDR1 GTSNPN, CDR2 SVGIG (reference sequence). The data belong to a study of CD8 T cell repertoires and HIV-1 epitope variants. Overall study context: Separate wells received one of Twenty-five Gag or Nef variant peptides. 1M T cells were kept uncultured as a baseline. Study outcomes and limitations: The TAALDMSHF plasma variant had no responses, unlike KF9 (roughly 5 clonotypes) and HW9 (one).

TCR beta CDR3 was sequenced at survey depth on immunoSEQ. The assay was immunoSEQ multiplex PCR, and TCRdb's table has in-frame clones only and misses some. The sample includes 5,500 to 7,000 clones, roughly 65% of them seen just once. The chain is built from TRBV30 and TRBJ2-7, with D unclear. This sequence was found in a male donor with HIV. The sequencing sample was made of cultured CD8+ T cells derived from PBMCs. The CDR3 region is CAWSAPPREQYF. The CDR3 DNA reads as TGTGCCTGGAGTGCACCCCCTAGGGAGCAGTACTTC.